The 32 T cell receptor beta chains presented below share a single source sample, sequenced in a study of T cells in Graves' hyperthyroidism and ophthalmopathy. The investigators amplified TCR beta CDR3 regions from RNA transcripts. A first-round RT-PCR of the TCR CDR3 used the HTBI primer set. Via MiXCR, TCRdb re-called the multiplex PCR reads, giving one row per CDR3 protein. The sample holds nearly 600,000 distinct CDR3 sequences; 11% to 15% are singletons and the top ten take more than 4.5%. The source material was blood. The receptors originated from a young woman with Graves' hyperthyroidism that later progressed to Graves' ophthalmopathy.

On this clonotype: Sequence at one end of the junction differs from germline and may be a read error. The chain couples TRBV7-9 to TRBJ2-1; 12 bases align to TRBD2. There are 12 residues in the CDR3. CDR1 SEHNR and CDR2 FQNEAQ come from the germline V gene (reference sequence). CDR3 in amino acids: CASSLAGGPVFF. In DNA, the CDR3 is TGTGCCAGCAGCCTAGCGGGAGGGCCGGTCTTCTTC.

This clonotype was observed many times. The CDR3 loop reads CASSLDYQPQHF. CDR3 DNA: TGTGCCAGCAGCTTAGACTATCAGCCCCAGCATTTT. The gene calls are TRBV7-9 and TRBJ1-5; no reliable D call. The CDR3 extends over 12 amino acids. CDR1 and CDR2 from the germline V gene are SEHNR and FQNEAQ (reference sequence). V dropped 1 base and J dropped 5 bases, with 3 bases sitting between them.

This clonotype was found many times. This rearrangement joins TRBV12-3 or TRBV12-4 to TRBJ2-7; D is perhaps TRBD1 (5 bases). V dropped 3 bases and J dropped 4 bases, with 19 bases sitting between them. The CDR3 is made up of 16 amino acids. The CDR3 DNA reads as TGTGCCAGCAGTTTGGAGTCGACAGTGGGGTGGTACGAGCAGTACTTC. Protein product: CASSLESTVGWYEQYF.

CDR3 in amino acids: CASSDPAENEQFF. CDR3 in DNA: TGCGCCAGCAGTGACCCGGCGGAGAATGAGCAGTTCTTC. The V and J genes are TRBV10-1 and TRBJ2-1; D remains unclear. Germline assignment: CDR1 WNHNN and CDR2 SYGVQD (reference sequence). The CDR3 has 13 amino acids. Trimming stripped 3 bases from V and 7 bases from J, with 10 bases between.

The sample holds many counts of this clonotype. This rearrangement joins TRBV12-3 or TRBV12-4 to TRBJ2-2, with TRBD1 matching over 11 bases. The CDR3 extends over 16 amino acids. V lost 5 bases, J lost 4 bases, and 6 bases stayed unmatched. The CDR3 region is CASSPGQGGGTGELFF. CDR3 bases: TGTGCCAGCAGTCCGGGACAGGGGGGTGGCACCGGGGAGCTGTTTTTT.

This clonotype was recorded at least ten times. The rearrangement joins TRBV9 to TRBJ1-1; D perhaps matches TRBD1 (6 bases). Trimming stripped 1 base from V and 2 bases from J, with 12 bases between. Germline assignment: CDR1 SGDLS and CDR2 YYNGEE. This CDR3 has 15 residues. Written as DNA, the CDR3 is TGTGCCAGCAGCGTATCCAGGGGACCCAACACTGAAGCTTTCTTT. It encodes CASSVSRGPNTEAFF.

This clonotype was recorded many times. J is TRBJ2-7 and V is TRBV12-5; the D gene is possibly TRBD1 (5 bases). Germline loops: CDR1 LGHNT, CDR2 FRNRAP. Deletions cut 1 base from V and 3 bases from J, with 13 bases between. The CDR3 runs to 15 residues. The CDR3 DNA sequence: TGTGCTAGTGGTTTGGGGCAGGGCTCGATCTACGAGCAGTACTTC. Translating it yields CASGLGQGSIYEQYF.

The table lists this clonotype with many counts. The rearrangement links TRBV28 to TRBJ1-2, with TRBD1 matching 12 bases. This CDR3 contains 13 residues. The trim removed 8 bases at V and 7 bases at J, leaving 5 bases unmatched. Germline V gene data show CDR1 as MDHEN and CDR2 as SYDVKM. The CDR3 here is CASGGQGATGYTF. CDR3 nucleotide sequence: TGTGCCAGCGGGGGACAGGGGGCGACTGGCTACACCTTC.

In the case of this clonotype: A much larger clone sits a single nucleotide away, making a read error possible. The chain recombines TRBV3-1 with TRBJ1-3; D uncertain. This CDR3 has 13 amino acids. The ends were cut back, 3 bases at V and 2 bases at J, with 5 bases in the middle. Germline CDR1 and CDR2: LGHDT and YNNKEL (reference sequence). The CDR3 DNA sequence: TGTGCCAGCAGCCACGGGGCTGGAAACACCATATATTTT. This sequence encodes CASSHGAGNTIYF.

This clonotype showed up many times. The V and J genes are TRBV28 and TRBJ1-5; unclear D gene. Trimming left V 5 bases short and J 3 bases short, with 5 bases between. The CDR3 extends over 12 amino acids. Germline-derived CDR1 and CDR2 are MDHEN and SYDVKM. The CDR3 protein is CASSPLNQPQHF. The CDR3 DNA reads TGTGCCAGCAGTCCCCTCAATCAGCCCCAGCATTTT.

This clonotype was counted many times. V usage is TRBV6-1 and J usage is TRBJ2-1; TRBD2 agrees at 8 bases. CDR1 MNHNS and CDR2 SASEGT come from the germline V gene. V was pared by 6 bases and J by 4 bases, with 8 bases of the junction left unmatched. There are 15 residues in the CDR3. The CDR3 DNA reads TGTGCCAGCAGACCACTAGCGGAGGGTTACAATGAGCAGTTCTTC. It translates to CASRPLAEGYNEQFF.

This clonotype was observed at least ten times. This chain links TRBV6-1 with TRBJ1-4, with a tentative D call TRBD1 (5 bases). CDR1 MNHNS and CDR2 SASEGT come from the germline V gene. The CDR3 consists of 15 residues. The V gene lost 6 bases and the J gene lost 4 bases, with 15 bases spanning the gap. The CDR3 loop is CASSDPGRNNEKLFF. The CDR3 DNA is TGTGCCAGCAGCGATCCGGGACGGAATAATGAAAAACTGTTTTTT.

This clonotype was recorded at least ten times. The CDR3 is CASSLGEAGANVLTF. The CDR3 DNA reads as TGTGCCAGCAGCTTAGGGGAAGCTGGGGCCAACGTCCTGACTTTC. The V call is TRBV11-3, the J call TRBJ2-6; D call uncertain. This CDR3 comprises 15 residues. CDR1 SGHNT and CDR2 YENEEA come from the germline V gene. V was shortened by 1 base and J by 2 bases, with 6 bases between the two germline ends.

Details on this clonotype: A read error is possible here, since a much larger clone lies one base away. The rearrangement links TRBV7-2 to TRBJ2-5, with 10 bases matching TRBD2. Looked up from germline, CDR1 is SGHTA and CDR2 is FQGNSA. This CDR3 region has 16 residues. CDR3 sequence: CASSFLSGSGGETKYF. The CDR3 coding sequence is TGTGCCAGCAGCTTCCTTAGCGGGAGCGGGGGGGAGACCAAGTACTTC.

The chain employs TRBV29-1 and TRBJ2-7; D unclear. Per germline, CDR1 SQVTM and CDR2 ANQGSEA. The V gene lost 4 bases and the J gene lost 5 bases, with 9 bases spanning the gap. This CDR3 comprises 11 residues. The CDR3 region is CSVGKSNEQYF. In DNA, the CDR3 is TGCAGCGTTGGAAAGTCTAACGAGCAGTACTTC.

The chain has TRBV28 and TRBJ2-1, with 8 bases fitting TRBD1. Germline trimming cut 2 bases from V and 7 bases from J; bases unmatched to any gene: 7. The CDR3 length is 15 residues. Germline CDR1 MDHEN, CDR2 SYDVKM. CDR3 region: CASSLETGAGNEQFF. Written as DNA, the CDR3 is TGTGCCAGCAGTTTAGAGACAGGGGCGGGAAATGAGCAGTTCTTC.

This clonotype occurred many times. The rearrangement uses TRBV12-3 or TRBV12-4 and TRBJ2-3; 12 nucleotides match TRBD1. The CDR3 has 15 residues. V dropped 5 bases and J dropped 4; count of bases not matched to a gene: 4. CDR3 sequence: CASSGTGGSSDTQYF. The CDR3 coding sequence is TGTGCCAGCAGTGGGACAGGGGGCTCGTCAGATACGCAGTATTTT.

In its sample, this clonotype was seen many times. The chain uses TRBV6-2 or TRBV6-3 and TRBJ2-1, with 9 bases fitting TRBD1. Germline V gene lookup returns CDR1 MNHEY and CDR2 SVGEGT. Unmatched junction bases numbered 19, after V lost 0 bases and J lost 1 base. The CDR3 runs to 22 residues. The CDR3 loop reads CASSYSNLKGQGDSESYNEQFF. For the CDR3, the DNA is TGTGCCAGCAGTTACTCGAATTTGAAGGGACAGGGCGACAGCGAATCCTACAATGAGCAGTTCTTC.

This clonotype came up a few times. This chain connects TRBV20-1 to TRBJ1-2, with TRBD1 matching 9 bases. The V and J ends lost 6 bases and 6 bases, in that order; junction bases with no gene match: 8. Germline V gene data show CDR1 as DFQATT and CDR2 as SNEGSKA (reference sequence). The CDR3 runs to 13 residues. As DNA, the CDR3 is TGCAGTGCGGACCCACAGGGGGCTGATGGCTACACCTTC. Translation gives CSADPQGADGYTF.

This clonotype was seen many times. This sequence joins TRBV20-1 and TRBJ2-1; D is possibly TRBD2 (5 bases). The CDR3 extends over 13 amino acids. Germline loops: CDR1 DFQATT, CDR2 SNEGSKA (reference sequence). The V gene lost 5 bases and the J gene lost 6 bases, with 14 bases spanning the gap. CDR3 DNA: TGCAGTGCTCCCCATGACTACGGCAATGAGCAGTTCTTC. This translates into CSAPHDYGNEQFF.

This clonotype was picked up a small number of times. The V and J genes are TRBV5-4 and TRBJ1-1, with D tentatively TRBD1 (6 bases). Between the trimmed V and J ends, which lost 5 bases and 13 bases, there was a span of 18 bases. The germline V gene has CDR1 SGHNT and CDR2 YYREEE (reference sequence). The CDR3 spans 12 residues. The CDR3 DNA sequence: TGTGCCAGCAGGACTGAGACAGGAGGTGGTTTCTTT. Its protein product is CASRTETGGGFF.

This clonotype was picked up many times. The chain employs TRBV7-9 and TRBJ2-3, with D perhaps being TRBD1 or TRBD2 (5 bases each). Germline CDR1 is SEHNR and CDR2 is FQNEAQ (reference sequence). V was clipped by 5 bases and J by 0 bases, with 18 bases between them. The CDR3 sequence is 17 residues long. The DNA of the CDR3 is TGTGCCAGCAGCCCTACCTCCGGGACGCGAAGCACAGATACGCAGTATTTT. Its protein product is CASSPTSGTRSTDTQYF.

In the case of this clonotype: One junction end does not reproduce the germline sequence, and a read error may be involved. This chain links TRBV4-1 with TRBJ2-6; weak D call: TRBD1 (5 bases). Germline V CDR1 and CDR2: MGHRA, YSYEKL. CDR3 length: 15 amino acids. CDR3 sequence: CASSQSYYGANVLTF. The CDR3 DNA is TGCGCCAGCAGCCAGTCCTACTATGGGGCTAACGTCCTGACTTTC.

This clonotype was detected ten times or more. V and J are TRBV28 and TRBJ1-5; D perhaps matches TRBD1 (5 bases). This CDR3 has 16 amino acids. Trimming stripped 3 bases from V and 1 base from J, with 13 bases between. Germline values: CDR1 MDHEN, CDR2 SYDVKM. DNA for the CDR3: TGTGCCAGCAGTTTTGAGGTCAGGGTAAGCAATCAGCCCCAGCATTTT. Residues: CASSFEVRVSNQPQHF.

This clonotype has at least ten counts. CDR3 region: CARGNRADFKGYTF. The CDR3 region has the DNA TGTGCCAGGGGGAACAGGGCTGATTTTAAAGGCTACACCTTC. The chain has TRBV2 and TRBJ1-2, with D possibly being TRBD1 (6 bases). The germline gives CDR1 SNHLY, CDR2 FYNNEI. The CDR3 contains 14 residues. The V end was cut by 9 bases, the J end by 8 bases, with 22 bases between.

This clonotype was seen ten or more times. The V gene is TRBV2, the J gene TRBJ2-1, with D uncertain. The CDR3 extends over 14 amino acids. Trimming pared 6 bases from V and 0 bases from J, leaving 9 bases between. Germline CDR1 reads SNHLY; CDR2 reads FYNNEI. This CDR3 reads CASSRASSYNEQFF. The CDR3 DNA reads as TGTGCCAGCAGCCGGGCGAGCTCCTACAATGAGCAGTTCTTC.

In this sample, this clonotype turned up a few times. The genes are TRBV6-1 and TRBJ2-7; D uncertain. CDR3 length: 13 residues. V gave up 6 bases and J gave up 3 bases, with 12 bases separating them. The V gene's germline CDR1 is MNHNS and CDR2 SASEGT. The CDR3 DNA reads TGTGCCAGCAGCCAGACTCTAAGCTACGAGCAGTACTTC. Its protein is CASSQTLSYEQYF.

This clonotype was detected ten times or more. This sequence joins TRBV28 and TRBJ1-3; D might be TRBD1 (5 bases). The V and J ends lost 1 base and 3 bases respectively, with 10 bases between them. The CDR3 is made up of 15 amino acids. Germline CDR1 MDHEN, CDR2 SYDVKM. The DNA of the CDR3 is TGTGCCAGCAGTTTATTACAAGACAGTGGAAACACCATATATTTT. It codes for CASSLLQDSGNTIYF.

This clonotype was counted at least ten times. This rearrangement joins TRBV24-1 to TRBJ2-1, with D tentatively TRBD1 or TRBD2 (5 bases each). V was shortened by 3 bases and J by 6 bases, with 17 bases between the two germline ends. The CDR3 length is 16 residues. Germline assignment: CDR1 KGHDR and CDR2 SFDVKD. CDR3 protein: CATSDTGTRVANEQFF. In DNA form, the CDR3 reads TGTGCCACCAGTGATACCGGGACCAGGGTGGCCAATGAGCAGTTCTTC.

Regarding this clonotype: This may be a read error: a much more frequent sequence differs by one nucleotide. This chain connects TRBV7-2 to TRBJ2-1; D uncertain. CDR3 length equals 16 residues. Germline CDR1 and CDR2: SGHTA and FQGNSA. The CDR3 here is CASLTQTFSSYNEQCF. CDR3 bases: TGTGCCAGCCTTACACAGACATTTAGCTCCTACAATGAGCAGTGCTTC.

This chain connects TRBV7-9 to TRBJ1-2; D is uncertain. Looked up from germline, CDR1 is SEHNR and CDR2 is FQNEAQ (reference sequence). The CDR3 length is 15 residues. Deletions cut 3 bases from V and 0 bases from J, with 11 bases between. CDR3 loop: CASSFGRPTNYGYTF. CDR3 coding DNA: TGTGCCAGCAGCTTCGGACGGCCCACTAACTATGGCTACACCTTC. Using reference TRBV7-9 and TRBJ1-2 for the parts outside the CDR3, the full variable domain is DTGVSQNPRHKITKRGQNVTFRCDPISEHNRLYWYRQTLGQGPEFLTYFQNEAQLEKSRLLSDRFSAERPKGSFSTLEIQRTEQGDSAMYLCASSFGRPTNYGYTFGSGTRLTVV.

In this sample, this clonotype turned up many times. The V call is TRBV15, the J call TRBJ2-7; 7 bases are shared with TRBD2. The V segment lost 2 bases and the J segment 4 bases; nucleotides outside the gene matches: 8. The CDR3 runs 15 residues. Germline-derived CDR1 and CDR2 are LNHNV and YYDKDF (reference sequence). In nucleotides, the CDR3 is TGTGCCACCAGCAGACCCCATCGGGAGGCGTACGAGCAGTACTTC. It specifies CATSRPHREAYEQYF.